Presented here are 22 T cell receptor beta chains from one specimen sequenced in a study of T cell responses to AZD1222 COVID-19 vaccine. Libraries were prepared by immunoSEQ multiplex PCR; TCRdb keeps only in-frame clonotypes and omits some of them. This table has some 110,000 clones, almost 90% appearing once. The sequences come from peripheral blood, collected on day 0 of AZD1222 vaccination. The source of these receptors is an adult in good health.

This clone was seen once. V is TRBV7-9 and J is TRBJ1-4, with 7 bases fitting TRBD1. Losses at the gene ends were 1 base for V and 7 bases for J; bases not matched to a gene: 6. The CDR3 sequence is 15 residues long. CDR1 SEHNR and CDR2 FQNEAQ come from the germline V gene (reference sequence). CDR3 sequence reads: CASSLVNRGGEKLFF. The DNA of the CDR3 is TGTGCCAGCAGCTTAGTTAACAGGGGAGGTGAAAAACTGTTTTTT.

This chain links TRBV7-9 with TRBJ2-7, with D possibly TRBD2 on 5 matching bases. This CDR3 is built from 18 residues. The germline V gene has CDR1 SEHNR and CDR2 FQNEAQ (reference sequence). The V and J ends lost 5 bases and 6 bases respectively, with 29 bases between them. CDR3 bases: TGTGCCAGCAGCCTTAGTACCTTAGGCGCGGTAGCTGGAGGCGAGCAGTACTTC. Translation: CASSLSTLGAVAGGEQYF.

V usage is TRBV28 and J usage is TRBJ1-5; D unresolved. CDR1 and CDR2 from the germline V gene are MDHEN and SYDVKM. The CDR3 runs 13 residues. With 7 bases removed from V and 9 bases from J, the gap between germline ends came to 16 bases. The CDR3 coding sequence is TGTGCCAGCACCGGGCCAGCCTCGAGGCCCCAGCATTTT. It specifies CASTGPASRPQHF.

This sequence joins TRBV12-3 or TRBV12-4 and TRBJ2-7; D ambiguous. The CDR3 has 13 amino acids. V lost 3 bases and J lost 5, with 11 bases in between. Here the CDR3 reads CASSFKSRHEQYF. The CDR3 DNA is TGTGCCAGCAGTTTCAAGAGTCGACACGAGCAGTACTTC.

J is TRBJ2-5 and V is TRBV9; weak D call: TRBD2 (6 bases). The germline V gene encodes CDR1 SGDLS and CDR2 YYNGEE. The CDR3 is made up of 14 amino acids. Trimming took 3 bases from V and 5 from J, leaving 14 bases between them. CDR3 protein: CASSAGTLGETQYF. CDR3 bases: TGTGCCAGCAGCGCTGGGACTTTAGGGGAGACCCAGTACTTC.

This clone was seen just once. This sequence joins TRBV6-5 and TRBJ1-2; the D gene is possibly TRBD1 (6 bases). This CDR3 has 13 residues. The V end was cut by 0 bases, the J end by 4 bases, with 6 bases between. Germline V gene lookup returns CDR1 MNHEY and CDR2 SVGAGI. The CDR3 DNA reads TGTGCCAGCAGTTACTCGGACAGCTATGGCTACACCTTC. The encoded protein is CASSYSDSYGYTF.

CDR3 sequence: CASSYSRGDGYTF. The DNA for the CDR3 is TGTGCCAGCAGTTACTCGAGAGGGGATGGCTACACCTTC. The chain recombines TRBV6-6 with TRBJ1-2; possible D gene TRBD1, 5 bases. V was trimmed by 0 bases and J by 6 bases, leaving 8 bases between them. CDR3 size: 13 residues. Germline V CDR1 and CDR2: MNHNY, SVGAGI (reference sequence).

This clone was counted between two and nine times. The chain has TRBV2 and TRBJ2-7; D is unclear. CDR1 is SNHLY and CDR2 is FYNNEI in the germline V gene. CDR3 length: 12 amino acids. Trimming removed 6 bases at V and 0 bases at J, with 6 bases between. The CDR3 spells CASRRRSYEQYF. CDR3 coding DNA: TGTGCCAGCAGACGTCGCTCCTACGAGCAGTACTTC.

CDR3 sequence reads: CASSQGGGDPNQPQHF. The CDR3 nucleotides are TGTGCCAGCAGCCAAGGGGGAGGGGACCCCAATCAGCCCCAGCATTTT. The chain is built from TRBV3-1 (or the pseudogene TRBV3-2) and TRBJ1-5; D possibly corresponds to TRBD1 (5 bases). This CDR3 has 16 residues. With 1 base removed from V and 3 bases from J, the gap between germline ends came to 13 bases. Germline V gives CDR1 LGHDT, CDR2 YNNKEL (reference sequence).

The chain couples TRBV7-2 to TRBJ2-7, with D perhaps matching TRBD2 (6 bases). CDR1 and CDR2 (germline): SGHTA, FQGNSA. Trimming took off 4 bases at V and 4 bases at J, with 17 bases between the two ends. The CDR3 loop spans 15 amino acids. This CDR3 reads CASSSMGGVTYEQYF. The CDR3 DNA sequence: TGTGCCAGCAGCTCCATGGGCGGGGTAACGTACGAGCAGTACTTC.

The J gene is TRBJ1-4, the V gene TRBV19; weak D call: TRBD1 (6 bases). Between the trimmed V and J ends, which lost 6 bases and 8 bases, there was a span of 16 bases. Germline V gives CDR1 LNHDA, CDR2 SQIVND (reference sequence). CDR3 length: 14 residues. The CDR3, as DNA: TGTGCCAGTAGACACCAGGGGTCGGGCGAAAAACTGTTTTTT. It translates to CASRHQGSGEKLFF.

The chain carries TRBV7-2 and TRBJ1-3, with unresolved D. Germline lookup yields CDR1 SGHTA and CDR2 FQGNSA. There are 13 residues in the CDR3. Between the trimmed V and J ends, which lost 2 bases and 4 bases, there was a span of 6 bases. In nucleotides, the CDR3 is TGTGCCAGCAGCTTAAACAGCGGAAACACCATATATTTT. Its translation is CASSLNSGNTIYF.

This chain uses TRBV5-1 with TRBJ1-3, with D possibly being TRBD1 (5 bases). Germline V lookup: CDR1 SGHRS, CDR2 YFSETQ. Trimming stripped 3 bases from V and 4 bases from J, with 14 bases between. The CDR3 is 15 residues long. CDR3 region: CASSYDGGVGNTIYF. The CDR3 DNA is TGCGCCAGCAGCTACGACGGAGGGGTAGGAAACACCATATATTTT.

The chain carries TRBV4-2 and TRBJ2-7; possible D gene TRBD1, 5 bases. The CDR3 extends over 13 amino acids. The germline V gene encodes CDR1 LGHNA and CDR2 YNFKEQ. V lost 2 bases and J lost 0, with 5 bases in between. The CDR3 protein is CASSQRGSYEQYF. Here the CDR3 DNA reads TGTGCCAGCAGCCAAAGGGGCTCCTACGAGCAGTACTTC.

The chain recombines TRBV6-2 or TRBV6-3 with TRBJ1-1; D unresolved. The V gene lost 4 bases and the J gene lost 1 base, with 13 bases spanning the gap. The CDR3 spans 15 residues. Germline CDR1 reads MNHEY; CDR2 reads SVGEGT. DNA for the CDR3: TGTGCCAGCAGTTCGTTCGGGGTCTCGAACACTGAAGCTTTCTTT. It encodes CASSSFGVSNTEAFF.

The J gene is TRBJ1-6, the V gene TRBV3-1 (or the pseudogene TRBV3-2), with no clear D. The V gene's germline CDR1 is LGHDT and CDR2 YNNKEL (reference sequence). V dropped 0 bases and J dropped 14 bases, with 11 bases sitting between them. CDR3 size: 13 residues. The CDR3 spells CASSQDPYPSLHF. CDR3 DNA sequence: TGTGCCAGCAGCCAAGATCCGTACCCATCCCTCCACTTT.

The rearrangement joins TRBV3-1 (or the pseudogene TRBV3-2) to TRBJ1-2, with 9 bases aligning to TRBD1. In germline, CDR1 is LGHDT, CDR2 YNNKEL (reference sequence). After removal of 4 bases from V and 5 bases from J, the junction contained 2 bases not matched to a gene. This CDR3 spans 13 amino acids. The CDR3 spells CASSRGQGYGYTF. CDR3 DNA sequence: TGTGCCAGCAGCCGCGGACAGGGGTATGGCTACACCTTC.

This clone was seen only once. The CDR3 bases are TGTGCCAGCAGCTTAAGTAGAGAGGACGAGCAGTACTTC. Protein: CASSLSREDEQYF. This chain connects TRBV11-1 to TRBJ2-7, with unresolved D. Per the germline V gene, CDR1 is SGHAT and CDR2 is FQDESV (reference sequence). This CDR3 is built from 13 residues. V shed 2 bases and J shed 5 bases, with 10 bases lying between them.

This clone has only a few counts. V usage is TRBV6-5 and J usage is TRBJ2-7; 8 positions match TRBD1. This CDR3 is built from 15 residues. V shed 6 bases, J shed 0 bases, and the junction held 7 bases outside the gene matches. CDR1 and CDR2 (germline): MNHEY, SVGAGI. The CDR3 protein is CASSRGQGTSYEQYF. CDR3 bases: TGTGCCAGCAGCCGTGGACAGGGAACCTCCTACGAGCAGTACTTC.

The genes are TRBV5-4 and TRBJ1-2, with D hard to call. The CDR3 is 15 residues long. Trimming removed 3 bases from V and 5 bases from J, with 17 bases in between. CDR1 and CDR2 (germline): SGHNT, YYREEE (reference sequence). CDR3 nucleotides: TGTGCCAGCAGCTCGGGTGGCCAGGTACAATATGGCTACACCTTC. Residues: CASSSGGQVQYGYTF. The full variable domain, completed using reference TRBV5-4 and TRBJ1-2, is ETGVTQSPTHLIKTRGQQVTLRCSSQSGHNTVSWYQQALGQGPQFIFQYYREEENGRGNFPPRFSGLQFPNYSSELNVNALELDDSALYLCASSSGGQVQYGYTFGSGTRLTVV.

The gene calls are TRBV12-3 or TRBV12-4 and TRBJ2-7, with D unclear. V was clipped by 7 bases and J by 6 bases, with 13 bases between them. CDR3 length equals 12 residues. The CDR3 is CASKWGLSEQYF. The CDR3 DNA reads TGTGCCAGCAAATGGGGTTTAAGCGAGCAGTACTTC.

In nucleotides, the CDR3 is TGCGCCAGCAGCCTCGACAGGGCCGACTCTGGAAACACCATATATTTT. Residues: CASSLDRADSGNTIYF. The J gene is TRBJ1-3, the V gene TRBV10-1; 7 bases agree with TRBD1. Germline lookup yields CDR1 WNHNN and CDR2 SYGVQD (reference sequence). The CDR3 runs 16 residues. The junction had 8 bases not matched to a gene; V was cut back by 6 bases and J by 0 bases.